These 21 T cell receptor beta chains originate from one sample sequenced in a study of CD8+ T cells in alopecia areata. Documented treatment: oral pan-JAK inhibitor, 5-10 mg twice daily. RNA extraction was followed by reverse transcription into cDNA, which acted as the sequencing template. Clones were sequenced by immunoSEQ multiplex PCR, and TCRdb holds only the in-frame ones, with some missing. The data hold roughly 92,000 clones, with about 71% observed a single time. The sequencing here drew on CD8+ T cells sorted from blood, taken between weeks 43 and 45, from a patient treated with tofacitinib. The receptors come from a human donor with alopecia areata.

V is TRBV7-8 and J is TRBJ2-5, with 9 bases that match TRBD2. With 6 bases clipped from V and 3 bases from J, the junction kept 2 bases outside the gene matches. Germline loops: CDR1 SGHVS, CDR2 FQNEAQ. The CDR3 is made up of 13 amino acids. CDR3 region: CASRSSGEETQYF. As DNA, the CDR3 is TGTGCCAGCAGATCTAGCGGGGAAGAGACCCAGTACTTC.

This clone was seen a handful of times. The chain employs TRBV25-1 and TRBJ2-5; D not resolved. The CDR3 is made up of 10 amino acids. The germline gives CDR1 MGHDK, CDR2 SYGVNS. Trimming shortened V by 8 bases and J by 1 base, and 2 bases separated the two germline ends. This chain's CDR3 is CASVQETQYF. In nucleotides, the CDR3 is TGTGCCAGCGTCCAAGAGACCCAGTACTTC.

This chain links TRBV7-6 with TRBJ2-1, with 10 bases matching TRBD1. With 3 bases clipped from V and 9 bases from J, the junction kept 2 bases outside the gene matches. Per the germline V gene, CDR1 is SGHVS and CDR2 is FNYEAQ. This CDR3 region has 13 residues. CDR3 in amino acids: CASSFGTGAEQFF. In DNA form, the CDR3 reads TGTGCCAGCAGCTTCGGGACAGGGGCTGAGCAGTTCTTC.

The CDR3 here is CASSQLGATEAFF. CDR3 in DNA: TGCGCCAGCAGCCAATTGGGGGCCACTGAAGCTTTCTTT. J is TRBJ1-1 and V is TRBV4-3, with D perhaps TRBD1 (6 bases). Germline loops: CDR1 LGHNA, CDR2 YSLEER. V was shortened by 2 bases and J by 4 bases, with 8 bases between the two germline ends. The CDR3 runs to 13 residues.

The CDR3 nucleotides read TGTGCCAGCAGTTCTACCACAGGGGCTTGGGAGCCCCAGCATTTT. Translation: CASSSTTGAWEPQHF. The chain recombines TRBV7-2 with TRBJ1-5; 7 bases fit TRBD1. Looked up from germline, CDR1 is SGHTA and CDR2 is FQGNSA. CDR3 length equals 15 residues. Trimming cost V 6 bases and J 8 bases; bases outside gene matches: 13.

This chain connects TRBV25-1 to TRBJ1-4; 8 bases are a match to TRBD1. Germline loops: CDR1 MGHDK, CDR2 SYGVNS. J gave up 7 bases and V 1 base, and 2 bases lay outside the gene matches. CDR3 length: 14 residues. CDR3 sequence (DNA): TGTGCCAGCAGTGAATGGACAGGGAGTGAAAAACTGTTTTTT. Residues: CASSEWTGSEKLFF.

CDR3 residues: CSVVGQGSSYEQYF. The CDR3 nucleotides are TGCAGCGTTGTGGGGCAGGGGAGCTCCTACGAGCAGTACTTC. The chain employs TRBV29-1 and TRBJ2-7; TRBD1 might be the D (6 bases). Trimming pared 4 bases from V and 0 bases from J, leaving 13 bases between. The germline gives CDR1 SQVTM, CDR2 ANQGSEA. The length of the CDR3 is 14 residues.

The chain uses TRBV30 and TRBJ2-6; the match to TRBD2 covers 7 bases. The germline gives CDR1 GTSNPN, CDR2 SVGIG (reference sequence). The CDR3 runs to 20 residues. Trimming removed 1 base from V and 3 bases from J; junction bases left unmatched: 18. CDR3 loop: CAWSGMIEKAGELGANVLTF. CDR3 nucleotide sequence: TGTGCCTGGAGTGGTATGATAGAGAAGGCGGGGGAGCTTGGGGCCAACGTCCTGACTTTC.

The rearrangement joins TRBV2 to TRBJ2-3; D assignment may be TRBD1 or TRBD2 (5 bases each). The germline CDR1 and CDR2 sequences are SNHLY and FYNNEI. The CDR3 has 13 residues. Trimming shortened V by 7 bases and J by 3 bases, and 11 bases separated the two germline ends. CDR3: CASKERGTDTQYF. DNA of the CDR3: TGTGCCAGCAAGGAGAGGGGTACAGATACGCAGTATTTT.

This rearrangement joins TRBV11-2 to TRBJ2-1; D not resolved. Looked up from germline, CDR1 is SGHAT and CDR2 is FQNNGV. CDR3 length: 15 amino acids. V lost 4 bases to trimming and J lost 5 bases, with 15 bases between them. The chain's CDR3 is CASSSPGPRNNEQFF. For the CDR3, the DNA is TGTGCCAGCAGCTCACCGGGCCCCCGGAACAATGAGCAGTTCTTC.

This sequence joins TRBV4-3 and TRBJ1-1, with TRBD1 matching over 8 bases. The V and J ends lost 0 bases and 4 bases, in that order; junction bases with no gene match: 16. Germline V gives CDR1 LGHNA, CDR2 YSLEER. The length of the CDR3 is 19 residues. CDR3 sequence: CASSQDLRQGPERRTEAFF. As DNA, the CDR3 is TGCGCCAGCAGCCAAGATCTCCGACAGGGGCCCGAACGGCGCACTGAAGCTTTCTTT.

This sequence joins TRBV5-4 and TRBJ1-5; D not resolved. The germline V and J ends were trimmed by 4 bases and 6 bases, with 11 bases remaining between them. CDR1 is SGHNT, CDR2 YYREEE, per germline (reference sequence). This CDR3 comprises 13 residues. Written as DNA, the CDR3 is TGTGCCAGCAGCCAAGATCGGTCTCAGCCCCAGCATTTT. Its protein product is CASSQDRSQPQHF.

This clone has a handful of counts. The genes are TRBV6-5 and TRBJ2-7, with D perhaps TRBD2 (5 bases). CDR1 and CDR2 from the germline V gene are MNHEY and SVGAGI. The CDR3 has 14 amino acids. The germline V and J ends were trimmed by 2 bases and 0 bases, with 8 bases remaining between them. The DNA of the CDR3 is TGTGCCAGCAGTTACGCTGGGAGCTCCTACGAGCAGTACTTC. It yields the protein CASSYAGSSYEQYF.

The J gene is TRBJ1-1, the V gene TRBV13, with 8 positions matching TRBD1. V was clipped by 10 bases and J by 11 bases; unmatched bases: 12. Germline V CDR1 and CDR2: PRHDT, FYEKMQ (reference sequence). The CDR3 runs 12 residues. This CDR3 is CATSRGQGAAFF. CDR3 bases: TGTGCCACCTCCCGGGGCCAGGGGGCGGCTTTCTTT.

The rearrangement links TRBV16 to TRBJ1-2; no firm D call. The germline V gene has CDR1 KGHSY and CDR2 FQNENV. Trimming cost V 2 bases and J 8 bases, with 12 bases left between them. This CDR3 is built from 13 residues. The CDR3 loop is CASSQGPGRGYTF. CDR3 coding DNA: TGTGCCAGCAGCCAAGGGCCAGGTAGAGGCTACACCTTC.

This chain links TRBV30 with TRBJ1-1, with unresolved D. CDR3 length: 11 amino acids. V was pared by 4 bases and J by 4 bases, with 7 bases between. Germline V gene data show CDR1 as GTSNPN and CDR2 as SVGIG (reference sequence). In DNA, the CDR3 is TGTGCCTGGAAGGTCACCACTGAAGCTTTCTTT. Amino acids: CAWKVTTEAFF.

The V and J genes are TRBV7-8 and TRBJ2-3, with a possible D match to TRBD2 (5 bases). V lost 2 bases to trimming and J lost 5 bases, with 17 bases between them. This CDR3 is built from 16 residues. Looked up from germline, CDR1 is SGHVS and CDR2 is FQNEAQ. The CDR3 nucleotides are TGTGCCAGCAGCTTAACTACCGGGTCCCGGGAAGATACGCAGTATTTT. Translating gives CASSLTTGSREDTQYF.

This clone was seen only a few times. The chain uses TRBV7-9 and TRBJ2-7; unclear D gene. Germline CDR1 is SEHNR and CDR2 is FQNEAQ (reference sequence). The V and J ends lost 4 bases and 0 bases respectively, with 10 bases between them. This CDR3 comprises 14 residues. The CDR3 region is CASSSLDFSYEQYF. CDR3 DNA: TGTGCCAGCAGCTCCCTAGACTTCTCCTACGAGCAGTACTTC. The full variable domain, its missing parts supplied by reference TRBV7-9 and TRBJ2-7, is DTGVSQNPRHKITKRGQNVTFRCDPISEHNRLYWYRQTLGQGPEFLTYFQNEAQLEKSRLLSDRFSAERPKGSFSTLEIQRTEQGDSAMYLCASSSLDFSYEQYFGPGTRLTVT.

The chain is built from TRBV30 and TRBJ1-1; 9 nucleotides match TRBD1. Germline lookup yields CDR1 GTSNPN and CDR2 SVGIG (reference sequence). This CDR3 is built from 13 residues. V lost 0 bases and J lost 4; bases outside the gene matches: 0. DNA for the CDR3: TGTGCCTGGAGTGTGACAGGGGGCACTGAAGCTTTCTTT. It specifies CAWSVTGGTEAFF. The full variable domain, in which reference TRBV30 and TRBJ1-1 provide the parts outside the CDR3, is SQTIHQWPATLVQPVGSPLSLECTVEGTSNPNLYWYRQAAGRGLQLLFYSVGIGQISSEVPQNLSASRPQDRQFILSSKKLLLSDSGFYLCAWSVTGGTEAFFGQGTRLTVV.

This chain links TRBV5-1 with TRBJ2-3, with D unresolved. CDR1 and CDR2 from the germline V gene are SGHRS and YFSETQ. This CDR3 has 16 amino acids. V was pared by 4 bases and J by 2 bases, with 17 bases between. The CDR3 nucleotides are TGCGCCAGCAGCCCGAAGGGTGTTTGGACCACAGATACGCAGTATTTT. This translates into CASSPKGVWTTDTQYF.

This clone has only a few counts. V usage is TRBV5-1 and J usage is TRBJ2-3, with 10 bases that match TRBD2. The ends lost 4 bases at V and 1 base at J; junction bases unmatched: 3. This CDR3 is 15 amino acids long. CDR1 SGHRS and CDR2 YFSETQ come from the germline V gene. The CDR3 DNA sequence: TGCGCCAGCAGCCCCACTAGCGGGGGCACAGATACGCAGTATTTT. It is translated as CASSPTSGGTDTQYF.